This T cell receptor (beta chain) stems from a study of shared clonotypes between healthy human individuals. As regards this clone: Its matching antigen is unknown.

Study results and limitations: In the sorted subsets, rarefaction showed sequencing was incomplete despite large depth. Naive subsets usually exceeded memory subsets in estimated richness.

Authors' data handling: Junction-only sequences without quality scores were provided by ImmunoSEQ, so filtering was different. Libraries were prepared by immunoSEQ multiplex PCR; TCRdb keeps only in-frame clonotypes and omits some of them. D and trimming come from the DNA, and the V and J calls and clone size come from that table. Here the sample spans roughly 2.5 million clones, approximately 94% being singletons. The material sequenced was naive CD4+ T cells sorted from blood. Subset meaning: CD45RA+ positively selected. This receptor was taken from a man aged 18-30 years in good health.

In DNA, the CDR3 is TGTGCCATCAGTGAGGGGGTGGGGGCCTACGAGCAGTACTTC. Protein sequence: CAISEGVGAYEQYF. This chain uses TRBV10-3 with TRBJ2-7; D may match TRBD1 or TRBD2 (5 bases each). Trimming removed 2 bases at V and 2 bases at J, with 10 bases between. The CDR3 is 14 amino acids. Germline CDR1 reads ENHRY; CDR2 reads SYGVKD.